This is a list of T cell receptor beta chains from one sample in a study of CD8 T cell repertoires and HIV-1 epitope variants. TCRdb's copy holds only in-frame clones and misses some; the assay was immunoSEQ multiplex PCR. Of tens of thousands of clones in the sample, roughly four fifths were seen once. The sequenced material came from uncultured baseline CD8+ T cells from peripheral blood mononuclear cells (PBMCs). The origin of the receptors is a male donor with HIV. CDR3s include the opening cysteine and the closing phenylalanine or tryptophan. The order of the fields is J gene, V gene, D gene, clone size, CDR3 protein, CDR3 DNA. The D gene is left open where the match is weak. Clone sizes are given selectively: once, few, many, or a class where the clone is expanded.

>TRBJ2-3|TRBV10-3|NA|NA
CAIREGSAPIFF
TGTGCCATCAGGGAGGGGAGCGCCCCCATCTTCTTT
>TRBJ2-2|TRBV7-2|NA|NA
CASSLGIGELFF
TGTGCCAGCAGCTTAGGCATCGGGGAGCTGTTTTTT
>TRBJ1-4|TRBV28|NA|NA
CASGTLSEKLFF
TGTGCCAGCGGGACCCTCAGTGAAAAACTGTTTTTT
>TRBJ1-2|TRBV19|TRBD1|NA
CASSIGTGNYGYTF
TGTGCCAGTAGTATCGGGACAGGGAACTATGGCTACACCTTC
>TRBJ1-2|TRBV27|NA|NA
CASSGGRTYPSFGYTF
TGTGCCAGCAGTGGCGGACGGACCTACCCTAGTTTCGGCTACACCTTC
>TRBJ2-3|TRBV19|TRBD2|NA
CASSTVASGSSSTDTQYF
TGTGCCAGTAGTACAGTAGCTAGCGGGAGTTCTAGCACAGATACGCAGTATTTT
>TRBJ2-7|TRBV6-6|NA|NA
CASSYGQLSYEQYF
TGTGCCAGCAGTTACGGACAGTTATCCTACGAGCAGTACTTC
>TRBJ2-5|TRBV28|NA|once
CASSLDRIQETQYF
TGTGCCAGCAGTTTAGATCGAATTCAAGAGACCCAGTACTTC
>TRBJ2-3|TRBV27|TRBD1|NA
CASSSPYRTGSSTDTQYF
TGTGCCAGCAGTTCCCCCTACAGGACAGGGTCTAGCACAGATACGCAGTATTTT
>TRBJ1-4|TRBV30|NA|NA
CAWSPAPGATNEKLFF
TGTGCCTGGAGTCCGGCCCCTGGGGCAACTAATGAAAAACTGTTTTTT
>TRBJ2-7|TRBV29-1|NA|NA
CSVGGIYEQYF
TGCAGCGTCGGGGGAATCTACGAGCAGTACTTC
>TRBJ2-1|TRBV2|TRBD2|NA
CASEPGLAGDEQFF
TGTGCCAGCGAACCGGGACTAGCGGGAGATGAGCAGTTCTTC
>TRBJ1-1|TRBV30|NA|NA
CAWSAGNTEAFF
TGTGCCTGGAGTGCCGGGAACACTGAAGCTTTCTTT
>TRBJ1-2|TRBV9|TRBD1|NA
CASSVEGQGLYGYTF
TGTGCCAGCAGCGTAGAGGGACAGGGGCTCTATGGCTACACCTTC
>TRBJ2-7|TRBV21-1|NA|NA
CASSKAGLAGHYYEQYF
TGTGCCAGCAGCAAAGCCGGACTAGCGGGTCACTACTACGAGCAGTACTTC
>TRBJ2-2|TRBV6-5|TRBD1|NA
CASRVTRGIAGELFF
TGTGCCAGCAGAGTCACCAGGGGGATCGCCGGGGAGCTGTTTTTT